These T cell receptor beta chains were read from a single sample in a study of CD4+ T cells in melanoma. Here immunoSEQ multiplex PCR was the method, and the copy in TCRdb shows in-frame clones only, minus some. The sample has 110,000 to 150,000 clones, 85% to 95% seen once; the top ten hold about 1.6%. These receptors all come from a human donor with melanoma. Both conserved end residues are part of each CDR3. Each record gives: V gene, J gene, CDR3 protein.

V gene: TRBV6-1; J gene: TRBJ2-7; CDR3 protein: CASSESLAGGLTSYEQYF
V gene: TRBV5-4; J gene: TRBJ2-5; CDR3 protein: CASSLGPAQYF
V gene: TRBV10-1; J gene: TRBJ2-7; CDR3 protein: CASSEWASPPYEQYF
V gene: TRBV5-8; J gene: TRBJ2-5; CDR3 protein: CASSYTGARVAQYF
V gene: TRBV25-1; J gene: TRBJ2-7; CDR3 protein: CASSGWPFGYEQYF
V gene: TRBV6-5; J gene: TRBJ2-1; CDR3 protein: CASSRGLLTYNEQFF
V gene: TRBV13; J gene: TRBJ2-3; CDR3 protein: CASSLVGYTQYF
V gene: TRBV7-2; J gene: TRBJ1-3; CDR3 protein: CASSSGGGDHSGNTIYF
V gene: TRBV6-1; J gene: TRBJ1-4; CDR3 protein: CASSEPADRGLNEKLFF
V gene: TRBV30; J gene: TRBJ1-1; CDR3 protein: CAWSGGQGFGSAEAFF
V gene: TRBV7-9; J gene: TRBJ2-1; CDR3 protein: CASSLDGSSYNEQFF
V gene: TRBV19; J gene: TRBJ2-7; CDR3 protein: CASSILEGGTAEQYF
V gene: TRBV2; J gene: TRBJ2-7; CDR3 protein: CASSAVWDYEQYF
V gene: TRBV4-2; J gene: TRBJ2-3; CDR3 protein: CASSQASGAPHTDTQYF
V gene: TRBV6-1; J gene: TRBJ2-3; CDR3 protein: CASSESPGQGSTDTQYF
V gene: TRBV4-1; J gene: TRBJ2-7; CDR3 protein: CASSQEASGTGGYEQYF
V gene: TRBV6-5; J gene: TRBJ1-2; CDR3 protein: CASSYGQGTYGYTF
V gene: TRBV7-6; J gene: TRBJ1-2; CDR3 protein: CASSLGGGYGYTF
V gene: TRBV4-1; J gene: TRBJ2-5; CDR3 protein: CASSQGRDFGAQQETQYF
V gene: TRBV30; J gene: TRBJ2-4; CDR3 protein: CAWSLGGEGIQYF
V gene: TRBV4-1; J gene: TRBJ1-5; CDR3 protein: CASSQSGGQPRSNQPQHF
V gene: TRBV11-3; J gene: TRBJ1-2; CDR3 protein: CASTVGGQGGYTF
V gene: TRBV6-1; J gene: TRBJ2-1; CDR3 protein: CASSVRLLIEQFF
V gene: TRBV9; J gene: TRBJ2-3; CDR3 protein: CASSPRLAGGQDTQYF
V gene: TRBV7-7; J gene: TRBJ2-2; CDR3 protein: CASSLIPIRGLEYTGELFF
V gene: TRBV12-5; J gene: TRBJ1-1; CDR3 protein: CASGLERGGGGHTEAFF
V gene: TRBV4-1; J gene: TRBJ1-4; CDR3 protein: CASSQKDRGATNEKLFF
V gene: TRBV19; J gene: TRBJ2-3; CDR3 protein: CASSTVSSTDTQYF
V gene: TRBV7-9; J gene: TRBJ1-2; CDR3 protein: CASSLAHLETNYGYTF
V gene: TRBV5-1; J gene: TRBJ2-1; CDR3 protein: CASSLAWDLDSNEQFF
V gene: TRBV5-5; J gene: TRBJ1-2; CDR3 protein: CASTVGGQGNYGYTF
V gene: TRBV5-4; J gene: TRBJ1-2; CDR3 protein: CASNVFSGAGYGYTF
V gene: TRBV14; J gene: TRBJ1-1; CDR3 protein: CASSRLLLPMNTEAFF
V gene: TRBV7-9; J gene: TRBJ2-6; CDR3 protein: CASSSRVGGANVLTF
V gene: TRBV30; J gene: TRBJ1-4; CDR3 protein: CAWSPPGQLGEKLFF
V gene: TRBV7-9; J gene: TRBJ1-1; CDR3 protein: CASSFGGGTEAFF
V gene: TRBV5-5; J gene: TRBJ1-5; CDR3 protein: CASSLSSQSNQPQHF